A single sample gave rise to the 8 T cell receptor beta chains below, sequenced in a study of siplizumab effects on memory and regulatory T cells (dated by TCRdb to between 2018 and 2021). Library creation used the immunoSEQ multiplex PCR assay. TCRdb holds this immuneACCESS table with in-frame rearrangements only. Some clones are missing; in checked studies, unresolved V genes explain under half, and the rest has no known cause. This sample comprises 90,000 to 95,000 clones, approximately 93% of them detected only once. Of the sample, around 6.5% is held by the ten largest clones. Sequenced material: CD8+ T cells sorted from blood. The receptors were gathered from a human donor in good health.

This CDR3 reads CASSQSGRGEDQPQHF. The CDR3 DNA follows: TGCGCCAGCAGCCAATCCGGACGGGGGGAAGATCAGCCCCAGCATTTT. The gene calls are TRBV4-1 and TRBJ1-5; TRBD1 is a possible D gene (5 bases). V gave up 2 bases and J gave up 5 bases, with 16 bases separating them. The germline CDR1 and CDR2 sequences are MGHRA and YSYEKL. The CDR3 has 16 residues.

V is TRBV7-2 and J is TRBJ1-1; 7 bases line up with TRBD1. Germline CDR1 and CDR2: SGHTA and FQGNSA. V was clipped by 4 bases and J by 4 bases; unmatched bases: 3. This CDR3 comprises 13 residues. CDR3 loop: CASSYGTATEAFF. The CDR3 region has the DNA TGTGCCAGCAGCTACGGGACAGCCACTGAAGCTTTCTTT.

The chain recombines TRBV4-1 with TRBJ1-1; no reliable D call. Trimming stripped 4 bases from V and 3 bases from J, with 9 bases between. Germline-derived CDR1 and CDR2 are MGHRA and YSYEKL. The length of the CDR3 is 13 residues. In DNA, the CDR3 is TGCGCCAGCAGCCTCGGCTTGGACACTGAAGCTTTCTTT. The encoded protein is CASSLGLDTEAFF.

The chain carries TRBV19 and TRBJ1-5, with a tentative D call TRBD1 (6 bases). The germline gives CDR1 LNHDA, CDR2 SQIVND (reference sequence). The V end was cut by 5 bases, the J end by 3 bases, with 11 bases between. CDR3 length equals 14 residues. CDR3 in DNA: TGTGCCAGTAGTCTCCGGGACATCAATCAGCCCCAGCATTTT. It encodes CASSLRDINQPQHF.

V is TRBV7-9 and J is TRBJ2-7; 8 positions agree with TRBD2. The CDR3 has 16 residues. Germline loops: CDR1 SEHNR, CDR2 FQNEAQ (reference sequence). Trimming at V came to 5 bases and at J to 4 bases, leaving 13 bases not matched to a gene. CDR3 amino acids: CASSQGGSSGLYEQYF. CDR3 in DNA: TGTGCCAGCAGCCAAGGGGGGTCTAGCGGGTTATACGAGCAGTACTTC.

This clone is a singleton in its sample. Here the CDR3 reads CASSYSVGNEQFF. As DNA, the CDR3 is TGTGCCAGCAGTTATTCAGTCGGTAATGAGCAGTTCTTC. The genes are TRBV6-5 and TRBJ2-1; unclear D gene. The V end was cut by 3 bases, the J end by 7 bases, with 10 bases between. Germline V gives CDR1 MNHEY, CDR2 SVGAGI. The CDR3 is 13 residues long.

The rearrangement joins TRBV5-1 to TRBJ1-1; 7 bases are a match to TRBD1. V gave up 1 base and J gave up 1 base; unmatched junction bases: 13. Germline values: CDR1 SGHRS, CDR2 YFSETQ. This CDR3 is built from 18 residues. The CDR3 DNA follows: TGCGCCAGCAGCTTGATCACCGGGACACAGGGGCCGAACACTGAAGCTTTCTTT. Translated: CASSLITGTQGPNTEAFF.

The rearrangement links TRBV6-5 to TRBJ1-2; a possible D gene is TRBD1 (5 bases). Germline V CDR1 and CDR2: MNHEY, SVGAGI. This CDR3 spans 13 amino acids. Trimming shortened V by 10 bases and J by 5 bases, and 17 bases separated the two germline ends. Written as DNA, the CDR3 is TGTGCCATCTGGGGGGGATTCGGATATGGCTACACCTTC. Encoded protein: CAIWGGFGYGYTF.